This T cell receptor (beta chain) emerged from a study of shared clonotypes between healthy human individuals. Across the study: Per donor, CD8 memory used one plate, CD8 naive used two, CD4 memory used three and CD4 naive used three.

With V trimmed by 6 bases and J by 2 bases, 7 bases remained unmatched. The CDR3 has 15 residues. Per germline, CDR1 LNHNV and CDR2 YYDKDF (reference sequence). CD8 cells regarded as naive lacked CD45RO, were positively chosen for CCR7, and omitted terminally differentiated effector memory CD45RA+ cells. The assay was immunoSEQ multiplex PCR, and TCRdb's table has in-frame clones only and misses some. The data contain over 2 million clones, roughly 95% of them singletons. The sequencing input was naive CD8+ T cells sorted from blood. This receptor was identified in a young man in good health. The J gene is TRBJ2-3, the V gene TRBV15, with 8 bases aligning to TRBD2. CDR3 DNA sequence: TGTGCCACCAGGACCCCAGCGGGAGCCACAGATACGCAGTATTTT. The encoded protein is CATRTPAGATDTQYF.